This entry concerns a single T cell receptor beta chain. This sample stems from a study of shared T cell receptors in the human thymus. Germline V gene sequence: CDR1 KGHSH, CDR2 LQKENI. This CDR3 spans 16 amino acids. V lost 3 bases to trimming and J lost 1 base, with 15 bases between them. Data came from immunoSEQ multiplex PCR; TCRdb stores just in-frame clones and leaves some out. The sample comprises hundreds of thousands of clones, about 89% of which are singletons, and roughly 0.0094% rests with the top ten. These records were also assigned to another study, of human thymus T cells. In that study: Immunologically healthy infants in Finland undergoing congenital heart defect surgery were the donors. Gene usage (both V and J) appeared biased in thymic and blood repertoires. A high degree of thymic repertoire overlap among unrelated individuals was reported in related research.

This chain joins TRBV18 and TRBJ1-1; no clear D. The receptor comes from a boy in the first two years of life with a congenital heart defect. Sequencing input: thymocytes. The CDR3 coding sequence is TGTGCCAGCTCACCCCTCGTCGGTAAGAGGAACACTGAAGCTTTCTTT. Translating gives CASSPLVGKRNTEAFF.